A selection of T cell receptor beta chains follows, all from one sample in a study of response to subunit inactivated influenza vaccine. TCRdb redid the calling of the RT-PCR reads with MiXCR, one entry per CDR3 protein. The sample lists about 570,000 distinct CDR3 sequences, around 11% occurring once. These data also formed part of another study, on T cells expressing NK-cell markers.

The sequenced sample was PBMCs from blood, obtained on the day of vaccination. The receptors stem from a man between 50 and 59 years old who received an inactivated influenza vaccine. Each CDR3 is given with its conserved first and last residue. Fields, in order: clone size, V gene, CDR3 length, J gene, D gene, CDR3 DNA, CDR3 protein. The D gene is left open where the match is weak. Not every row has a clone size; where given, it reads once, few, many or a size class.

few,TRBV19,14,TRBJ1-5,TRBD1,TGTGCAGCTAACAGGGGGCTTTGGAATCAGCCCCAGCATTTT,CAANRGLWNQPQHF
few,TRBV10-3,14,TRBJ2-3,-,TGTGCCATTGCAAAAGCCGGGCGGACAGATACGCAGTATTTT,CAIAKAGRTDTQYF
-,TRBV2,14,TRBJ2-1,TRBD2,TGTGCCAGTAAATGGACTAGCTCCTACAATGAGCAGTTCTTC,CASKWTSSYNEQFF
few,TRBV7-9,15,TRBJ2-2,-,TGTGCCAGCAGCGACTACACAGGGGGGGCCGGGGAGCTGTTTTTT,CASSDYTGGAGELFF
-,TRBV14,14,TRBJ1-2,TRBD1,TGTGCCAGCAGCCAGACCCGGACAGGACATGGCTACACCTTC,CASSQTRTGHGYTF
-,TRBV29-1,18,TRBJ2-7,TRBD2,TGCAGCGTTGAAAGGGTCTTACTAGCGGGAGGAGAATCCTACGAGCAGTACTTC,CSVERVLLAGGESYEQYF
few,TRBV5-1,15,TRBJ1-4,-,TGCGCCAGCAGCTTTAAGGGCTTAACTAATGAAAAACTGTTTTTT,CASSFKGLTNEKLFF
few,TRBV14,14,TRBJ2-5,-,TGTGCCAGCAGCCCCAGGACTTTACAAGAGACCCAGTACTTC,CASSPRTLQETQYF
few,TRBV7-3,16,TRBJ2-1,TRBD1,TGTGCCAGCAGCAACAACAGGGGGCTCGCCTACAATGAGCAGTTCTTC,CASSNNRGLAYNEQFF
-,TRBV10-3,14,TRBJ1-3,-,TGTGCCATCAGCGAAACAGGGCCTGGAAACACCATATATTTT,CAISETGPGNTIYF
few,TRBV12-3/TRBV12-4,13,TRBJ1-5,-,TGTGCCAGCAGCCGGAGTCAGGGGTTGCCCCAGCATTTT,CASSRSQGLPQHF
-,TRBV28,16,TRBJ1-5,TRBD1,TGTGCCAGCAGACTGAGGACAGGGGGTAACAATCAGCCCCAGCATTTT,CASRLRTGGNNQPQHF
-,TRBV29-1,13,TRBJ2-2,TRBD1,TGCAGCGGAACCAGGGGGCTTGCCGGGGAGCTGTTTTTT,CSGTRGLAGELFF
few,TRBV29-1,11,TRBJ2-7,-,TGCAGCGTTGTTTCCTCCTACGAGCAGTACTTC,CSVVSSYEQYF
few,TRBV25-1,15,TRBJ2-7,-,TGTGCCAGCAGTGGGTACCCGACAGCGGGCTACGAGCAGTACTTC,CASSGYPTAGYEQYF
-,TRBV4-2,15,TRBJ1-1,-,TGTGCCAGCAGCCAAGCCGGAGAAATCAGCACTGAAGCTTTCTTT,CASSQAGEISTEAFF
-,TRBV7-8,16,TRBJ1-5,-,TGTGCCAGCAGTTTCTACCGGGGGGAAAGCAATCAGCCCCAGCATTTT,CASSFYRGESNQPQHF
-,TRBV7-2,15,TRBJ2-7,-,TGTGCCAGCAGCTTACACAGGTCCCAGGCCTACGAGCAGTACTTC,CASSLHRSQAYEQYF
-,TRBV5-6,15,TRBJ2-7,TRBD1,TGTGCCAGCAGCTCCAGGCTATATGGGACAGCCGGGCAGTACTTC,CASSSRLYGTAGQYF
few,TRBV10-3,15,TRBJ2-2,-,TGTGCCATCAGTGAAACGGGACAGAACACCGGGGAGCTGTTTTTT,CAISETGQNTGELFF
-,TRBV7-2,15,TRBJ2-3,-,TGTGCCAGCAGCTTATTCTCAGCAGAAACAGATACGCAGTATTTT,CASSLFSAETDTQYF
-,TRBV14,11,TRBJ1-1,-,TGTGCCAGCAGCCACCCCGCTGAAGCTTTCTTT,CASSHPAEAFF
few,TRBV10-1,14,TRBJ2-7,-,TGCGCCAGCAGTGAAGGCAGAGCAGGGTACGAGCAGTACTTC,CASSEGRAGYEQYF
-,TRBV6-2/TRBV6-3,14,TRBJ2-5,-,TGTGCCAGCAACCGCCCGGGACCTCAAGAGACCCAGTACTTC,CASNRPGPQETQYF
-,TRBV9,18,TRBJ2-2,-,TGTGCCAGCAGCGTCTCCCCCGGGGGAGGCTATGGGGACGGGGAGCTGTTTTTT,CASSVSPGGGYGDGELFF
-,TRBV27,15,TRBJ2-3,TRBD2,TGTGCCAGCAGTCTGGACCTAGCGGGCACAGATACGCAGTATTTT,CASSLDLAGTDTQYF
few,TRBV6-1,16,TRBJ2-5,-,TGTGCCAGCAGCCCGGACGCATCCCGGGCCCAAGAGACCCAGTACTTC,CASSPDASRAQETQYF
many,TRBV12-3/TRBV12-4,14,TRBJ2-5,TRBD2,TGTGCCAGCAGCCTAGCGGGAGTCAGGGAGACCCAGTACTTC,CASSLAGVRETQYF
-,TRBV12-3/TRBV12-4,17,TRBJ2-4,-,TGTGCCAGCAGTTTTTCCAGGGTGTCCCTCGCCAAAAACATTCAGTACTTC,CASSFSRVSLAKNIQYF
-,TRBV3-1,15,TRBJ2-5,-,TGTGCCAGCAGCCAAGATCAGGGCAGGGGTCAGACCCAGTACTTC,CASSQDQGRGQTQYF
-,TRBV20-1,13,TRBJ1-4,TRBD1,TGCAGTGCTAAGGGACAGGGAGGGGAAAAACTGTTTTTT,CSAKGQGGEKLFF